Presented here are 19 T cell receptor beta chains from one specimen sequenced in a study of blood T cell repertoires in COVID-19 (dated by TCRdb to 2020 to 2022). The library was built by means of the immunoSEQ multiplex PCR assay. As stored in TCRdb, this immuneACCESS dataset retains in-frame rearrangements with V and J assigned. A fraction of the clones does not appear; measured against another copy, unresolved V genes explain less than half of the discrepancy, and the remainder lacks a known reason. The sample data list around 78,000 clones, and over 75% of these were observed just once. Together, the top ten hold approximately 5% of the sample. Sequencing used peripheral blood. The receptor source for this set is a man aged 45-60 years with active COVID-19.

The chain is built from TRBV15 and TRBJ2-3; TRBD2 aligns across 10 bases. With V trimmed by 0 bases and J by 1 base, 4 bases remained unmatched. Germline V gene lookup returns CDR1 LNHNV and CDR2 YYDKDF (reference sequence). This CDR3 is built from 17 residues. The DNA for the CDR3 is TGTGCCACCAGCAGAGAGTGGACTAGCGGTCGCACAGATACGCAGTATTTT. It is translated as CATSREWTSGRTDTQYF.

This rearrangement joins TRBV18 to TRBJ1-2, with a possible D match to TRBD1 (6 bases). CDR1 and CDR2 (germline): KGHSH, LQKENI. Trimming stripped 3 bases from V and 8 bases from J, with 16 bases between. The CDR3 is 14 residues long. The CDR3 region has the DNA TGTGCCAGCTCACCCGAGCCCCAGGGACAAGGCTACACCTTC. This gives the protein CASSPEPQGQGYTF.

The rearrangement uses TRBV6-2 or TRBV6-3 and TRBJ1-1; D ambiguous. V lost 2 bases and J lost 4, with 11 bases in between. The CDR3 totals 14 residues. CDR1 and CDR2 (germline): MNHEY, SVGEGT. The CDR3 spells CASSYAAGFTEAFF. CDR3 coding DNA: TGTGCCAGCAGTTACGCTGCGGGTTTCACTGAAGCTTTCTTT.

This sequence joins TRBV2 and TRBJ1-3; maybe TRBD1 (5 bases). Trimming cost V 5 bases and J 0 bases, with 14 bases left between them. Germline-derived CDR1 and CDR2 are SNHLY and FYNNEI. There are 16 residues in the CDR3. This chain's CDR3 is CASSYRPRDSGNTIYF. The CDR3 coding sequence is TGTGCCAGCAGTTACAGGCCCAGAGACTCTGGAAACACCATATATTTT.

V usage is TRBV19 and J usage is TRBJ1-1, with D unresolved. CDR3 length: 13 residues. Trimming left V 7 bases short and J 5 bases short, with 14 bases between. Germline CDR1 reads LNHDA; CDR2 reads SQIVND (reference sequence). CDR3 loop: CASIPPGGTEAFF. CDR3 bases: TGTGCCAGTATCCCTCCCGGTGGTACTGAAGCTTTCTTT.

This rearrangement joins TRBV6-4 to TRBJ2-1; 9 bases fit TRBD1. Per germline, CDR1 MRHNA and CDR2 SNTAGT. This CDR3 spans 16 amino acids. V lost 0 bases to trimming and J lost 9 bases; unmatched junction nucleotides: 9. The chain's CDR3 is CASSDSARTGAGEQFF. The CDR3 DNA is TGTGCCAGCAGTGACTCGGCCCGGACAGGGGCCGGTGAGCAGTTCTTC.

The rearrangement uses TRBV5-6 and TRBJ1-5, with D perhaps matching TRBD1 (5 bases). The CDR3 is made up of 14 amino acids. Germline CDR1 reads SGHDT; CDR2 reads YYEEEE. The V and J ends lost 3 bases and 2 bases respectively, with 9 bases between them. The CDR3 coding sequence is TGTGCCAGCAGCTCGGGGGGTGGCAATCAGCCCCAGCATTTT. It codes for CASSSGGGNQPQHF. The variable domain in full, with the rest retrieved from reference TRBV5-6 and TRBJ1-5, is DAGVTQSPTHLIKTRGQQVTLRCSPKSGHDTVSWYQQALGQGPQFIFQYYEEEERQRGNFPDRFSGHQFPNYSSELNVNALLLGDSALYLCASSSGGGNQPQHFGDGTRLSIL.

This clone has just one count. The rearrangement links TRBV6-6 to TRBJ1-2; 7 bases are a match to TRBD1. The CDR3 sequence is 15 residues long. The V gene end was trimmed by 4 bases and the J gene end by 4 bases; junction bases not matched to a gene: 9. Germline lookup yields CDR1 MNHNY and CDR2 SVGAGI (reference sequence). The CDR3 nucleotides are TGTGCCAGCAGTTCCCGGGACAGTGCCCTCTATGGCTACACCTTC. Its translation is CASSSRDSALYGYTF.

V gene TRBV5-1 combines with J gene TRBJ1-1; TRBD1 agrees at 8 bases. Trimming cost V 4 bases and J 1 base; bases outside gene matches: 3. The CDR3 extends over 14 amino acids. CDR1 is SGHRS and CDR2 is YFSETQ in the germline V gene. CDR3 in DNA: TGCGCCAGCAGCCAGGGACAGGCGAACACTGAAGCTTTCTTT. It translates to CASSQGQANTEAFF.

V gene TRBV7-3 combines with J gene TRBJ2-6; perhaps TRBD2 as D (5 bases). The CDR3 is 18 residues long. In germline, CDR1 is SGHTA, CDR2 FQGTGA. Trimming took 5 bases from V and 0 from J, leaving 17 bases between them. Here the CDR3 reads CASSGGRRINSGANVLTF. CDR3 nucleotides: TGTGCCAGCAGCGGAGGACGACGGATCAACTCTGGGGCCAACGTCCTGACTTTC.

The genes are TRBV4-1 and TRBJ2-7, with TRBD1 identical over 7 bases. The CDR3 spans 15 residues. The germline V gene has CDR1 MGHRA and CDR2 YSYEKL. V lost 1 base, J lost 8 bases, and 11 bases stayed unmatched. The CDR3 coding sequence is TGCGCCAGCAGCCAAGGTAAAGGGGGCGAGGGGAAGCAGTACTTC. Amino acids: CASSQGKGGEGKQYF.

The CDR3 nucleotides read TGTGCCAGCAGCCCTGACCGACAGGGGGAGGGATACATTCAGTACTTC. Protein sequence: CASSPDRQGEGYIQYF. The V call is TRBV7-9, the J call TRBJ2-4, with 9 positions matching TRBD1. The CDR3 is 16 residues long. Germline CDR1 SEHNR, CDR2 FQNEAQ (reference sequence). Losses at the gene ends were 5 bases for V and 8 bases for J; bases not matched to a gene: 13.

The J gene is TRBJ2-7, the V gene TRBV14; TRBD2 aligns across 11 bases. Germline loops: CDR1 SGHDN, CDR2 FVKESK. This CDR3 has 15 amino acids. With 3 bases clipped from V and 7 bases from J, the junction kept 8 bases outside the gene matches. The CDR3 DNA reads TGTGCCAGCAGCCACTTAGCGGGAGGGAGTGAGGAGCAGTACTTC. Translating gives CASSHLAGGSEEQYF.

The rearrangement joins TRBV19 to TRBJ2-5, with TRBD2 matching 7 bases. CDR1 is LNHDA, CDR2 SQIVND, per germline (reference sequence). Trimming took 3 bases from V and 4 from J; bases not matched to a gene: 17. The length of the CDR3 is 18 residues. This CDR3 is CASSMISGGMVGRETQYF. The DNA for the CDR3 is TGTGCCAGTAGTATGATTTCCGGGGGGATGGTAGGAAGAGAGACCCAGTACTTC.

The chain carries TRBV5-1 and TRBJ1-2; TRBD1 might be the D (5 bases). Germline V gives CDR1 SGHRS, CDR2 YFSETQ. V dropped 0 bases and J dropped 8 bases, with 14 bases sitting between them. The CDR3 contains 14 residues. The CDR3 DNA reads TGCGCCAGCAGCTTGGAGCGGGGGAGATACGGCTACACCTTC. The encoded protein is CASSLERGRYGYTF.

Remarks on this clone: Mismatch with germline at one junction end may stem from a read error. V is TRBV28 and J is TRBJ2-5, with TRBD1 identical over 7 bases. The CDR3 loop spans 12 amino acids. Germline CDR1 MDHEN, CDR2 SYDVKM. The CDR3 sequence: CASSLWDSPPDF. The CDR3 nucleotides are TGTGCCAGCAGCCTGTGGGACAGCCCCCCGGACTTC.

The chain carries TRBV18 and TRBJ2-1, with TRBD2 matching over 9 bases. There are 16 residues in the CDR3. V shed 3 bases, J shed 6 bases, and the junction held 9 bases outside the gene matches. Germline V gives CDR1 KGHSH, CDR2 LQKENI. Here the CDR3 reads CASSPLAGSTGNEQFF. CDR3 coding DNA: TGTGCCAGCTCACCCCTAGCGGGGAGCACTGGCAATGAGCAGTTCTTC.

The V and J genes are TRBV7-9 and TRBJ1-1; D uncertain. Germline values: CDR1 SEHNR, CDR2 FQNEAQ (reference sequence). V lost 2 bases and J lost 3, with 10 bases in between. The CDR3 consists of 14 residues. The CDR3 reads CASSLSGVDTEAFF. DNA for the CDR3: TGTGCCAGCAGCTTATCCGGGGTTGACACTGAAGCTTTCTTT.

The V call is TRBV20-1, the J call TRBJ2-1, with D possibly being TRBD1 (5 bases). Trimming pared 6 bases from V and 6 bases from J, leaving 9 bases between. The CDR3 is made up of 11 amino acids. Germline V lookup: CDR1 DFQATT, CDR2 SNEGSKA (reference sequence). CDR3 amino acids: CSALRGNEQFF. The DNA of the CDR3 is TGCAGTGCCCTAAGGGGCAATGAGCAGTTCTTC.